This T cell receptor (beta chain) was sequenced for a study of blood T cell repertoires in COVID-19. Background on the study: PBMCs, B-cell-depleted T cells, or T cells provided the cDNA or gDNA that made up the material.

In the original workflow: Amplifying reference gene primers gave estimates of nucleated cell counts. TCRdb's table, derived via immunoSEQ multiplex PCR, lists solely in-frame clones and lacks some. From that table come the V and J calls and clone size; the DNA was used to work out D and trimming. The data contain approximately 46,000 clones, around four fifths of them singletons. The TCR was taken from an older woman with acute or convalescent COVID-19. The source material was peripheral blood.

CDR3 DNA: TGTGCCAGCAGCTCAGGAGGGGCTTGGACCGGGGAGCTGTTTTTT. As protein: CASSSGGAWTGELFF. The chain has TRBV11-1 and TRBJ2-2; TRBD2 might be the D (6 bases). Germline V gene data show CDR1 as SGHAT and CDR2 as FQDESV (reference sequence). Deletions cut 4 bases from V and 5 bases from J, with 14 bases between. The CDR3 has 15 residues. Full variable domain (rest looked up from reference TRBV11-1 and TRBJ2-2): EAEVAQSPRYKITEKSQAVAFWCDPISGHATLYWYRQILGQGPELLVQFQDESVVDDSQLPKDRFSAERLKGVDSTLKIQPAELGDSAMYLCASSSGGAWTGELFFGEGSRLTVL.